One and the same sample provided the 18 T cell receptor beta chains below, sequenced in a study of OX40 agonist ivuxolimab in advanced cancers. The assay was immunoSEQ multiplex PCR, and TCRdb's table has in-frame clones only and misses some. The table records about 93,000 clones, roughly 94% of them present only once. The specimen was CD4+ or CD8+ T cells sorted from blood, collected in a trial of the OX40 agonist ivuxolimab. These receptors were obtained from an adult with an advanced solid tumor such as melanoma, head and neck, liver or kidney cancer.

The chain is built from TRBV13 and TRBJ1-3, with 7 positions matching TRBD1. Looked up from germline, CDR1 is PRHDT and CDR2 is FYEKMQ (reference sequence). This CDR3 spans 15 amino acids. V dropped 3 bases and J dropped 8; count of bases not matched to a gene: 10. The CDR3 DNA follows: TGTGCCAGCAGCTTTGGAGGGGGACAGTCAGACACCATATATTTT. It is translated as CASSFGGGQSDTIYF.

The DNA for the CDR3 is TGTGCCATCAGTGCAGCCACTAGCGGGGGGAGCACAGATACGCAGTATTTT. Translated: CAISAATSGGSTDTQYF. J is TRBJ2-3 and V is TRBV10-3; TRBD2 agrees at 12 bases. The CDR3 contains 17 residues. The germline gives CDR1 ENHRY, CDR2 SYGVKD. V dropped 4 bases and J dropped 0; count of bases not matched to a gene: 5.

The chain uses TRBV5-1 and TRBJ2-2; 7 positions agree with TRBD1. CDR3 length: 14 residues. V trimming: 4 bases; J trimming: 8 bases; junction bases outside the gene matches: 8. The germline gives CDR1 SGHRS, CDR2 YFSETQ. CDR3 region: CASSPIGGQGELFF. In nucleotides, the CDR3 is TGCGCCAGCAGCCCCATAGGGGGACAGGGGGAGCTGTTTTTT.

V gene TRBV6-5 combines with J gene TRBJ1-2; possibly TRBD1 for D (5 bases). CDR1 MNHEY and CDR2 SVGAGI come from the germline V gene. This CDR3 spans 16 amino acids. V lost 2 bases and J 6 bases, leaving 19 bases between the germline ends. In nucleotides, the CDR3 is TGTGCCAGCAGTTACGGGGCGGGAATGGGCAATAATGGCTACACCTTC. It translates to CASSYGAGMGNNGYTF.

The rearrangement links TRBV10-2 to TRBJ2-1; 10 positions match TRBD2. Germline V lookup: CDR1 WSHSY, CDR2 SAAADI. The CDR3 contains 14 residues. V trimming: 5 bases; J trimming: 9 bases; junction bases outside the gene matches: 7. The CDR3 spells CASSPSGGAAEQFF. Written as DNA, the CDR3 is TGCGCCAGCAGTCCAAGCGGGGGGGCCGCTGAGCAGTTCTTC.

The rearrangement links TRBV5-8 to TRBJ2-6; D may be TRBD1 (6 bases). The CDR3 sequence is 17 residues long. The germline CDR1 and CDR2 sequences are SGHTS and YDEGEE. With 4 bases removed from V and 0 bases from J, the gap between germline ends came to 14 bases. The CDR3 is CASSPGTYSSGANVLTF. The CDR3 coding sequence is TGTGCCAGCAGCCCCGGGACATACTCCTCTGGGGCCAACGTCCTGACTTTC.

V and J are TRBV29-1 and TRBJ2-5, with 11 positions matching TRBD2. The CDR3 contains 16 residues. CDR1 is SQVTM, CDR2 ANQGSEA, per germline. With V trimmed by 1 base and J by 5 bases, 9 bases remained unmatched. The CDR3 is CSVEVIAGGLGETQYF. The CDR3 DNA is TGCAGCGTTGAAGTAATAGCGGGGGGGCTGGGGGAGACCCAGTACTTC. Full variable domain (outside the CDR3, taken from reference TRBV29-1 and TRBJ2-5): SAVISQKPSRDICQRGTSLTIQCQVDSQVTMMFWYRQQPGQSLTLIATANQGSEATYESGFVIDKFPISRPNLTFSTLTVSNMSPEDSSIYLCSVEVIAGGLGETQYFGPGTRLLVL.

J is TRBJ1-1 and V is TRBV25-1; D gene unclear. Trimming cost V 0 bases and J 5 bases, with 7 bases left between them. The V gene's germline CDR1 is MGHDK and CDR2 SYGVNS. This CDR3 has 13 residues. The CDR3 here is CASSEYERTEAFF. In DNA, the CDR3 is TGTGCCAGCAGTGAATACGAAAGGACTGAAGCTTTCTTT.

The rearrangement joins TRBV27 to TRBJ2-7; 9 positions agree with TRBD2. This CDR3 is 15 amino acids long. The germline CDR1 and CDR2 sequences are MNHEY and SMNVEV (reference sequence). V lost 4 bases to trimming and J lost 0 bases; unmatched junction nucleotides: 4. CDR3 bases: TGTGCCAGCAGTTATCGAGCGGGAGGCTCCTACGAGCAGTACTTC. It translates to CASSYRAGGSYEQYF.

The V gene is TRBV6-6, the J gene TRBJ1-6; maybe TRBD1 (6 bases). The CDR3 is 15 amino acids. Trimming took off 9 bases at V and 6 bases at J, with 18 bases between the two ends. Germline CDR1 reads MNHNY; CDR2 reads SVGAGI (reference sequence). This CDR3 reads CASMLRGIVNSPLHF. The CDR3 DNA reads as TGTGCCAGTATGCTCAGGGGTATAGTTAATTCACCCCTCCACTTT.

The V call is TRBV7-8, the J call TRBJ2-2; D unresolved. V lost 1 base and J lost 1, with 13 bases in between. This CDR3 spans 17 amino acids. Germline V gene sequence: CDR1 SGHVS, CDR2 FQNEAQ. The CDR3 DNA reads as TGTGCCAGCAGCTTAGGTGTAGGGATACGGAACACCGGGGAGCTGTTTTTT. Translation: CASSLGVGIRNTGELFF. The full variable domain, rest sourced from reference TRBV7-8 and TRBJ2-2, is GAGVSQSPRYKVAKRGQDVALRCDPISGHVSLFWYQQALGQGPEFLTYFQNEAQLDKSGLPSDRFFAERPEGSVSTLKIQRTQQEDSAVYLCASSLGVGIRNTGELFFGEGSRLTVL.

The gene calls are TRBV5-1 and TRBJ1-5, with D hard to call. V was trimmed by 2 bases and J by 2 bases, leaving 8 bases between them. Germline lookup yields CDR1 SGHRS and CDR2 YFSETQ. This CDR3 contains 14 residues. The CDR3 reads CASSFEGGNQPQHF. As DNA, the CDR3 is TGCGCCAGCAGCTTTGAGGGAGGCAATCAGCCCCAGCATTTT.

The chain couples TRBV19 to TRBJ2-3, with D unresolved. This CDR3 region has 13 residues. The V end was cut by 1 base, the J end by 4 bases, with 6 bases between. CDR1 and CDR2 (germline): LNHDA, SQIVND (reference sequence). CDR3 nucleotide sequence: TGTGCCAGTAGTATAGGGGCCTCAGATACGCAGTATTTT. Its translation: CASSIGASDTQYF. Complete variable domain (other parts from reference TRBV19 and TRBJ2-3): DGGITQSPKYLFRKEGQNVTLSCEQNLNHDAMYWYRQDPGQGLRLIYYSQIVNDFQKGDIAEGYSVSREKKESFPLTVTSAQKNPTAFYLCASSIGASDTQYFGPGTRLTVL.

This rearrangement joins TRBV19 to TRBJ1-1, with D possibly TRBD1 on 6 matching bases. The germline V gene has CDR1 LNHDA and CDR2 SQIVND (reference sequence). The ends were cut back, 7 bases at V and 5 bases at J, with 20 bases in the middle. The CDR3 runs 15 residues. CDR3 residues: CASTLEQGGRTEAFF. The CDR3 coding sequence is TGTGCCAGTACCCTAGAGCAAGGGGGGCGAACTGAAGCTTTCTTT.

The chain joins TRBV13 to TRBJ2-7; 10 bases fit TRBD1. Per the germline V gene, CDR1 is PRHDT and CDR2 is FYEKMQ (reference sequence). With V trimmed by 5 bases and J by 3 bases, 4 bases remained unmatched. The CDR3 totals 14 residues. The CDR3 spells CASSSGTGDYEQYF. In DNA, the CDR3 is TGTGCCAGCAGCAGCGGGACAGGGGACTACGAGCAGTACTTC.

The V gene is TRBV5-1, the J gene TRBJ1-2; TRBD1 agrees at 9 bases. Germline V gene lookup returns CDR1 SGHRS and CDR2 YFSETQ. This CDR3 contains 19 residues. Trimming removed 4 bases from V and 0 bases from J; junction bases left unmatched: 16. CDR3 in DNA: TGCGCCAGCAGCGAGGGACAGGGCGTCACGTCGTTCCCTAACTATGGCTACACCTTC. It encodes CASSEGQGVTSFPNYGYTF.

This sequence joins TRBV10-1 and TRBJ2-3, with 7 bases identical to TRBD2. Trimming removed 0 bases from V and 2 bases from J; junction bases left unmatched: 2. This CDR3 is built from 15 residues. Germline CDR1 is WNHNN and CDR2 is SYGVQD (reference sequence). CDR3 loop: CASSESGRITDTQYF. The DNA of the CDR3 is TGCGCCAGCAGTGAGTCCGGGAGGATCACAGATACGCAGTATTTT.

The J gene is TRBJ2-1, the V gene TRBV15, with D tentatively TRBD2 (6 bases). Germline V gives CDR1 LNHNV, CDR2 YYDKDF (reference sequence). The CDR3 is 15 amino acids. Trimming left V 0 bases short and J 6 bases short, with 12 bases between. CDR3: CATSRDYGGSNEQFF. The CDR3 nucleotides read TGTGCCACCAGCAGAGATTACGGGGGTTCCAATGAGCAGTTCTTC.